The 19 T cell receptor beta chains below all came from one sample that was sequenced in a study of CD8+CD57+ T cells in acquired aplastic anemia. CDR3 and TCR beta VDJ profiling relied on genomic DNA as the template. TCRdb used MiXCR to reprocess the reads, holding one entry per CDR3 protein. Of 150,000 to 200,000 distinct CDR3 sequences in the sample, around half were seen once. Patients included in sequencing had previously demonstrated CD8+CD57+ cell expansion by flow cytometry. Sequenced input: sorted CD4+, CD8+, or CD8+CD57+ T cells (not recorded which) from PBMCs. These receptors all come from a human donor with aplastic anemia.

This clonotype was counted at least ten times. This chain links TRBV9 with TRBJ1-3, with D possibly being TRBD1 (5 bases). Germline loops: CDR1 SGDLS, CDR2 YYNGEE. V was cut by 2 bases and J by 0 bases, with 12 bases left in between. The CDR3 has 16 amino acids. This chain's CDR3 is CASSVLGTLSGNTIYF. In nucleotides, the CDR3 is TGTGCCAGCAGCGTCCTCGGGACTCTCTCTGGAAACACCATATATTTT.

The chain joins TRBV11-1 to TRBJ2-1; weak D call: TRBD2 (7 bases). In germline, CDR1 is SGHAT, CDR2 FQDESV (reference sequence). V lost 1 base and J 8 bases, leaving 12 bases between the germline ends. This CDR3 is 14 amino acids long. CDR3 amino acids: CASSLGRGAYEQFF. The CDR3 DNA follows: TGTGCCAGCAGCTTAGGACGGGGGGCATATGAGCAGTTCTTC.

Notes on this clonotype: This may arise from a read error, as a much more abundant clone is one base away. The V call is TRBV3-1, the J call TRBJ2-7; the D gene is possibly TRBD1 (6 bases). Germline V gene lookup returns CDR1 LGHDT and CDR2 YNNKEL (reference sequence). This CDR3 region has 15 residues. The CDR3 spells CASSQGQGRTYDQYF. The CDR3 nucleotides are TGTGCCAGCAGCCAAGGCCAGGGGCGAACCTACGATCAGTACTTC.

This clonotype was picked up a small number of times. The CDR3 DNA follows: TGTGCCAGCCCGGCGGGGACCTACAATGAGCAGTTCTTC. Its protein is CASPAGTYNEQFF. The rearrangement joins TRBV2 to TRBJ2-1, with D perhaps TRBD2 (6 bases). Germline CDR1 SNHLY, CDR2 FYNNEI. CDR3 length equals 13 residues. The V and J ends lost 8 bases and 2 bases respectively, with 10 bases between them.

V usage is TRBV11-2 and J usage is TRBJ2-1; 8 bases match TRBD2. Per the germline V gene, CDR1 is SGHAT and CDR2 is FQNNGV. CDR3 length: 17 residues. V lost 0 bases to trimming and J lost 4 bases; unmatched junction nucleotides: 8. CDR3 region: CASSLEGPGGAYNEQFF. The CDR3 DNA sequence: TGTGCCAGCAGCTTAGAAGGTCCCGGGGGGGCATACAATGAGCAGTTCTTC.

Remarks on this clonotype: One end of the junction fails to match germline, which may point to a read error. The V gene is TRBV10-3, the J gene TRBJ2-4; tentatively, D is TRBD2 (5 bases). CDR1 and CDR2 (germline): ENHRY, SYGVKD. The CDR3 contains 15 residues. The DNA for the CDR3 is TGTGCCAGCAGTCCCCCGGCGGACCGCCCCGGGGTTCAGTACTTC. Amino acid sequence: CASSPPADRPGVQYF.

This clonotype was counted at least ten times. This rearrangement joins TRBV27 to TRBJ1-6; no definite D call. The CDR3 sequence is 12 residues long. Per germline, CDR1 MNHEY and CDR2 SMNVEV (reference sequence). The V end lost 3 bases, the J end lost 6 bases, and 3 bases lay between the germline ends. The DNA for the CDR3 is TGTGCCAGCAGTTTTCCTAATTCACCCCTCCACTTT. It yields the protein CASSFPNSPLHF.

Ten or more counts support this clonotype. The chain employs TRBV4-1 and TRBJ1-2; TRBD1 matches at 8 bases. CDR3 length equals 14 residues. With V trimmed by 3 bases and J by 7 bases, 7 bases remained unmatched. Looked up from germline, CDR1 is MGHRA and CDR2 is YSYEKL. The CDR3: CASSQEDRALGYTF. CDR3 bases: TGCGCCAGCAGCCAGGAGGACAGGGCTCTTGGCTACACCTTC.

The V call is TRBV12-3 or TRBV12-4, the J call TRBJ2-5, with 7 bases aligning to TRBD1. J lost 5 bases, V lost 6 bases, and 9 bases had no gene match. The CDR3 contains 14 residues. Here the CDR3 DNA reads TGTGCCAGCAGAGAGGGGGCGCGATCGGAGACCCAGTACTTC. Protein: CASREGARSETQYF.

This rearrangement joins TRBV19 to TRBJ1-2; a possible D gene is TRBD1 (5 bases). The germline V gene has CDR1 LNHDA and CDR2 SQIVND (reference sequence). Trimming stripped 6 bases from V and 6 bases from J, with 11 bases between. The CDR3 is 12 amino acids. The CDR3 is CASRVGGDGYTF. The CDR3 DNA sequence: TGTGCCAGTAGAGTTGGGGGGGATGGCTACACCTTC.

The CDR3 DNA sequence: TGTGCCAGCAGTCCCACCTTGGGGAGAACCTACGAGCAGTACTTC. Protein product: CASSPTLGRTYEQYF. The genes are TRBV6-1 and TRBJ2-7; tentatively, D is TRBD2 (5 bases). The CDR3 extends over 15 amino acids. V dropped 5 bases and J dropped 2 bases, with 16 bases sitting between them. Germline V gives CDR1 MNHNS, CDR2 SASEGT.

Details on this clonotype: A clone one base away is much larger, so this may be a read error. The chain's CDR3 is CASSLELADTIHF. The DNA for the CDR3 is TGTGCCAGCAGCCTCGAGCTTGCGGACACCATACATTTT. The V call is TRBV5-5, the J call TRBJ1-3; D is possibly TRBD1 (5 bases). This CDR3 is 13 amino acids long. Germline CDR1 reads SGHKS; CDR2 reads YYEKEE (reference sequence).

V and J are TRBV10-1 and TRBJ2-3, with TRBD2 matching 8 bases. Looked up from germline, CDR1 is WNHNN and CDR2 is SYGVQD (reference sequence). V shed 0 bases, J shed 4 bases, and the junction held 3 bases outside the gene matches. This CDR3 is 15 amino acids long. CDR3 sequence: CASSESSGGADTQYF. The CDR3 DNA sequence: TGCGCCAGCAGTGAGTCCTCGGGGGGGGCAGATACGCAGTATTTT.

V gene TRBV4-1 combines with J gene TRBJ2-1, with 15 bases identical to TRBD2. The CDR3 length is 20 residues. From germline, CDR1 is MGHRA and CDR2 YSYEKL. Trimming at V came to 2 bases and at J to 7 bases, leaving 15 bases not matched to a gene. The chain's CDR3 is CASSQRGFGLAGGLRNEQFF. CDR3 bases: TGCGCCAGCAGCCAACGGGGTTTTGGACTAGCGGGGGGGCTTAGAAATGAGCAGTTCTTC.

This clonotype came up a few times. This chain connects TRBV14 to TRBJ1-2; D is possibly TRBD1 (5 bases). V lost 3 bases to trimming and J lost 4 bases, with 9 bases between them. Germline values: CDR1 SGHDN, CDR2 FVKESK. CDR3 length: 13 amino acids. The CDR3 spells CASSQGLGYGYTF. CDR3 nucleotides: TGTGCCAGCAGCCAGGGACTGGGCTATGGCTACACCTTC. Complete variable domain (other parts from reference TRBV14 and TRBJ1-2): EAGVTQFPSHSVIEKGQTVTLRCDPISGHDNLYWYRRVMGKEIKFLLHFVKESKQDESGMPNNRFLAERTGGTYSTLKVQPAELEDSGVYFCASSQGLGYGYTFGSGTRLTVV.

There are many counts of this clonotype. This rearrangement joins TRBV6-1 to TRBJ1-2; tentatively, D is TRBD1 (5 bases). This CDR3 has 12 amino acids. Trimming removed 2 bases from V and 4 bases from J, with 5 bases in between. CDR1 is MNHNS and CDR2 is SASEGT in the germline V gene. The CDR3, as DNA: TGTGCCAGCAGTGAACAGGGCTATGGCTACACCTTC. Amino acids: CASSEQGYGYTF.

The V gene is TRBV20-1, the J gene TRBJ1-5, with TRBD1 as a possible D gene (5 bases). The V end lost 5 bases, the J end lost 6 bases, and 14 bases lay between the germline ends. Germline V gene lookup returns CDR1 DFQATT and CDR2 SNEGSKA (reference sequence). This CDR3 comprises 13 residues. CDR3 in DNA: TGCAGTGCTTATCGGATTAGGGGTCAGCCCCAGCATTTT. Translating it yields CSAYRIRGQPQHF.

Comments on this clonotype: The junction shows a germline mismatch at one end, possibly a read error. The chain uses TRBV7-9 and TRBJ1-5, with no clear D. The CDR3 is made up of 15 amino acids. Germline V gene data show CDR1 as SEHNR and CDR2 as FQNEAQ (reference sequence). The CDR3 here is CACSLAPRKNQPQHF. The CDR3 DNA follows: TGTGCCTGCAGCTTAGCGCCAAGGAAAAACCAGCCCCAGCATTTT.

The V and J genes are TRBV7-3 and TRBJ2-1, with 8 positions matching TRBD2. Germline V gene sequence: CDR1 SGHTA, CDR2 FQGTGA. The CDR3 extends over 14 amino acids. The trim removed 5 bases at V and 9 bases at J, leaving 9 bases unmatched. The CDR3 loop is CASSAGTRGGEQFF. CDR3 in DNA: TGTGCCAGCAGCGCCGGGACTAGAGGTGGTGAGCAGTTCTTC.